This T cell receptor (beta chain) was recorded in a study of neurological immune-mediated disorders. Study-wide points: While HTLV-1-associated myelopathy showed the greatest TCR clonal expansion, multiple sclerosis showed the least, falling below healthy controls.

MiXCR, run by TCRdb on the 5' RACE reads, gives a single entry per CDR3 protein. The table lists fewer than 90,000 distinct CDR3 sequences, roughly a tenth of them singletons. Germline CDR1 reads SGDLS; CDR2 reads YYNGEE. This CDR3 has 17 residues. Trimming took 0 bases from V and 0 from J; bases not matched to a gene: 5. Time point denoted: longitudinal time-point 1 (baseline). Healthy controls consisted of blood bank volunteers in Maryland, USA. This clonotype was counted many times. Its antigen is currently unknown. This clonotype originated in a man younger than 40 in good health. Material: PBMCs. The chain recombines TRBV9 with TRBJ2-7, with 11 bases that match TRBD2. The CDR3 reads CASSVGPGTSGSYEQYF. The CDR3 DNA sequence: TGTGCCAGCAGCGTAGGTCCAGGGACTAGCGGCTCCTACGAGCAGTACTTC.